This TCR beta chain was captured by sequencing in a study of T cell repertoires in cytomegalovirus infection. Study context: In public TCR beta signatures, there were indications of both CMV infection and matching HLA type. Broader study findings: Carriers of CMV plus the relevant HLA were identified by cumulative public TCR beta family frequency. It was HLA-C-restricted CMV-specific TCR beta clonotypes that dominated the response ex vivo.

A single record per CDR3 protein comes from TCRdb applying MiXCR to the reads. The profile shows about 740,000 distinct CDR3 sequences, 35% of them singletons. V was clipped by 3 bases and J by 2 bases, with 11 bases between them. The CDR3 spans 15 residues. About this clonotype itself: The target antigen is unknown.

The sequence derives from a human donor in good health (CMV status not recorded). Some clones in this sample may be carry-over from other donors' samples. Sequenced input: PBMCs. The V call is TRBV12-3 or TRBV12-4, the J call TRBJ2-1; a weak D match, TRBD2 (5 bases). As DNA, the CDR3 is TGTGCCAGCAGTTTCAGCGGTACACCCTACAATGAGCAGTTCTTC. It translates to CASSFSGTPYNEQFF.